One and the same sample provided the 28 T cell receptor beta chains below, sequenced in a study of blood T cell repertoires in COVID-19. Profiling relied on immunoSEQ multiplex PCR, and the TCRdb table lists in-frame clones only, not all of them. The repertoire holds roughly 49,000 clones, around nine tenths seen once, with roughly a quarter in the top ten. The specimen sequenced was peripheral blood. These receptors all come from a human donor in a cohort sampled during active COVID-19.

The chain joins TRBV7-3 to TRBJ2-2; TRBD1 matches 9 bases. This CDR3 region has 16 residues. J gave up 2 bases and V 2 bases, and 3 bases lay outside the gene matches. CDR1 SGHTA and CDR2 FQGTGA come from the germline V gene. CDR3 in DNA: TGTGCCAGCAGCTTAGGGACAGGGCCAAACACCGGGGAGCTGTTTTTT. This sequence encodes CASSLGTGPNTGELFF.

This clone is a singleton in its sample. The CDR3 region is CASSQVWGATNEKLFF. DNA for the CDR3: TGTGCCAGCAGCCAGGTCTGGGGGGCAACTAATGAAAAACTGTTTTTT. The V call is TRBV3-1 (or the pseudogene TRBV3-2), the J call TRBJ1-4; possibly TRBD1 for D (5 bases). The CDR3 sequence is 16 residues long. Germline values: CDR1 LGHDT, CDR2 YNNKEL (reference sequence). V gave up 3 bases and J gave up 0 bases, with 11 bases separating them.

There are a few counts of this clone. The V and J genes are TRBV24-1 and TRBJ1-4, with D perhaps matching TRBD1 (5 bases). The CDR3 totals 15 residues. Germline V gene sequence: CDR1 KGHDR, CDR2 SFDVKD. V was pared by 3 bases and J by 0 bases, with 7 bases between. The CDR3: CATSDGASTNEKLFF. The CDR3 nucleotides are TGTGCCACCAGTGATGGGGCTTCAACTAATGAAAAACTGTTTTTT.

The J gene is TRBJ1-6, the V gene TRBV9, with a weak D call TRBD1 (5 bases). The CDR3 totals 15 residues. Per the germline V gene, CDR1 is SGDLS and CDR2 is YYNGEE. Trimming stripped 3 bases from V and 10 bases from J, with 17 bases between. CDR3 in amino acids: CASSAGSGSRSPLHF. Here the CDR3 DNA reads TGTGCCAGCAGCGCGGGTTCAGGGTCCCGCTCACCCCTCCACTTT. The variable domain in full, with the rest retrieved from reference TRBV9 and TRBJ1-6, is DSGVTQTPKHLITATGQRVTLRCSPRSGDLSVYWYQQSLDQGLQFLIQYYNGEERAKGNILERFSAQQFPDLHSELNLSSLELGDSALYFCASSAGSGSRSPLHFGNGTRLTVT.

The chain couples TRBV11-1 to TRBJ2-5; 11 nucleotides align to TRBD2. V shed 5 bases, J shed 5 bases, and the junction held 4 bases outside the gene matches. This CDR3 has 14 amino acids. CDR1 and CDR2 from the germline V gene are SGHAT and FQDESV (reference sequence). The CDR3 region has the DNA TGTGCCAGCAGCATATTAGCGGGAGGGGAGACCCAGTACTTC. Encoded protein: CASSILAGGETQYF.

The chain joins TRBV5-1 to TRBJ2-1, with TRBD2 matching 7 bases. Germline lookup yields CDR1 SGHRS and CDR2 YFSETQ. V trimming: 4 bases; J trimming: 7 bases; junction bases outside the gene matches: 5. The CDR3 runs to 13 residues. The CDR3 reads CASSISGRNEQFF. The CDR3, as DNA: TGCGCCAGCAGCATTAGCGGGCGGAATGAGCAGTTCTTC.

This chain uses TRBV10-3 with TRBJ2-5; 8 positions agree with TRBD1. Germline-derived CDR1 and CDR2 are ENHRY and SYGVKD. This CDR3 region has 14 residues. J was trimmed by 1 base and V by 6 bases; bases with no gene match: 4. This chain's CDR3 is CAIRRQGPQETQYF. The CDR3 DNA reads TGTGCCATCAGGCGACAGGGGCCCCAAGAGACCCAGTACTTC.

The chain combines TRBV7-9 with TRBJ2-7; D is uncertain. Germline CDR1 reads SEHNR; CDR2 reads FQNEAQ (reference sequence). V lost 3 bases and J 6 bases, leaving 6 bases between the germline ends. This CDR3 contains 11 residues. CDR3 nucleotide sequence: TGTGCCAGCAGCTTTTCGTCCGAGCAGTACTTC. Translation: CASSFSSEQYF. Full variable domain (missing parts from reference TRBV7-9 and TRBJ2-7): DTGVSQNPRHKITKRGQNVTFRCDPISEHNRLYWYRQTLGQGPEFLTYFQNEAQLEKSRLLSDRFSAERPKGSFSTLEIQRTEQGDSAMYLCASSFSSEQYFGPGTRLTVT.

The chain employs TRBV6-1 and TRBJ2-5; D is unresolved. V dropped 3 bases and J dropped 2 bases, with 4 bases sitting between them. The germline CDR1 and CDR2 sequences are MNHNS and SASEGT. The CDR3 runs to 12 residues. The CDR3 loop reads CASSDYQETQYF. In DNA, the CDR3 is TGTGCCAGCAGTGATTATCAAGAGACCCAGTACTTC.

This sequence joins TRBV3-1 (or the pseudogene TRBV3-2) and TRBJ1-5, with a possible D match to TRBD1 (5 bases). The CDR3 is made up of 14 amino acids. Germline V gene data show CDR1 as LGHDT and CDR2 as YNNKEL (reference sequence). The germline V and J ends were trimmed by 4 bases and 2 bases, with 9 bases remaining between them. The CDR3 here is CASSLRGGNQPQHF. DNA for the CDR3: TGTGCCAGCAGCCTACGGGGGGGCAATCAGCCCCAGCATTTT.

V gene TRBV28 combines with J gene TRBJ2-7; TRBD1 is a possible D gene (5 bases). Germline values: CDR1 MDHEN, CDR2 SYDVKM. CDR3 size: 14 residues. The V end was cut by 6 bases, the J end by 0 bases, with 12 bases between. DNA for the CDR3: TGTGCCAGCAGGACGGAAGGGGTCTCCTACGAGCAGTACTTC. Translation gives CASRTEGVSYEQYF.

The chain carries TRBV10-1 and TRBJ2-5; a possible D gene is TRBD2 (6 bases). CDR1 and CDR2 from the germline V gene are WNHNN and SYGVQD (reference sequence). CDR3 length: 20 amino acids. V gave up 6 bases and J gave up 1 base, with 30 bases separating them. CDR3 nucleotides: TGCGCCAGCAGCCCCTGGATCCCCGGGGGAGTGAAATGTCTCCAAGAGACCCAGTACTTC. Its protein product is CASSPWIPGGVKCLQETQYF.

The CDR3 protein is CASSLRQGSDTQYF. Written as DNA, the CDR3 is TGTGCCAGCAGCTTACGACAGGGGTCAGATACGCAGTATTTT. J is TRBJ2-3 and V is TRBV7-2; 8 bases agree with TRBD1. Germline V gene lookup returns CDR1 SGHTA and CDR2 FQGNSA. Trimming took 2 bases from V and 4 from J; bases not matched to a gene: 2. This CDR3 spans 14 amino acids.

V is TRBV2 and J is TRBJ1-4, with TRBD1 identical over 7 bases. Germline V lookup: CDR1 SNHLY, CDR2 FYNNEI. The ends lost 4 bases at V and 4 bases at J; junction bases unmatched: 9. The CDR3 is made up of 16 amino acids. The CDR3 DNA sequence: TGTGCCAGCAGTGCAACCCGGACAGGCCTTAATGAAAAACTGTTTTTT. Translating it yields CASSATRTGLNEKLFF.

The chain is built from TRBV6-5 and TRBJ2-7, with D uncertain. Germline V gene lookup returns CDR1 MNHEY and CDR2 SVGAGI. The germline V and J ends were trimmed by 6 bases and 0 bases, with 12 bases remaining between them. The CDR3 consists of 14 residues. The CDR3 loop is CASRFSFSSYEQYV. The CDR3 nucleotides read TGTGCCAGCAGGTTCTCCTTCAGCTCCTACGAGCAGTACGTC.

V usage is TRBV24-1 and J usage is TRBJ2-1; TRBD1 aligns across 7 bases. Germline CDR1 and CDR2: KGHDR and SFDVKD. This CDR3 has 14 residues. Losses at the gene ends were 3 bases for V and 6 bases for J; bases not matched to a gene: 4. CDR3 bases: TGTGCCACCAGTGATGCTGACAGGGTCAATGAGCAGTTCTTC. Protein: CATSDADRVNEQFF.

This chain's CDR3 is CASSLDRGEQYF. The CDR3 coding sequence is TGCGCCAGCAGTTTAGACAGGGGCGAGCAGTACTTC. This chain joins TRBV5-1 and TRBJ2-7; 8 bases are a match to TRBD1. J lost 6 bases, V lost 5 bases, and 4 bases had no gene match. The germline V gene encodes CDR1 SGHRS and CDR2 YFSETQ. CDR3 size: 12 residues.

The V call is TRBV5-4, the J call TRBJ2-1, with TRBD2 matching over 7 bases. CDR1 and CDR2 from the germline V gene are SGHNT and YYREEE (reference sequence). The V gene end was trimmed by 7 bases and the J gene end by 9 bases; junction bases not matched to a gene: 4. CDR3 length: 11 amino acids. The CDR3 loop reads CASQTSAEQFF. The CDR3 DNA reads as TGTGCCAGCCAAACTAGCGCTGAGCAGTTCTTC.

The chain couples TRBV6-2 or TRBV6-3 to TRBJ2-3; 10 bases are a match to TRBD2. Germline V CDR1 and CDR2: MNHEY, SVGEGT. CDR3 length: 15 residues. V dropped 4 bases and J dropped 4; count of bases not matched to a gene: 5. The CDR3 DNA is TGTGCCAGCAGTTCAGCGGGAGGGCGGGCAGATACGCAGTATTTT. Encoded protein: CASSSAGGRADTQYF.

The chain has TRBV9 and TRBJ1-1; 7 positions agree with TRBD1. CDR1 SGDLS and CDR2 YYNGEE come from the germline V gene. Trimming at V came to 5 bases and at J to 2 bases, leaving 9 bases not matched to a gene. There are 15 residues in the CDR3. The CDR3 DNA follows: TGTGCCAGCAGTGAAACCGGGACAGCCAACACTGAAGCTTTCTTT. Translation gives CASSETGTANTEAFF.

This chain's CDR3 is CASSLREKLFF. The CDR3 DNA is TGTGCCAGCAGCTTACGCGAGAAACTGTTTTTT. This chain links TRBV7-8 with TRBJ1-4; D call uncertain. In germline, CDR1 is SGHVS, CDR2 FQNEAQ. This CDR3 spans 11 amino acids. The ends were cut back, 2 bases at V and 11 bases at J, with 6 bases in the middle.

This rearrangement joins TRBV24-1 to TRBJ2-1; 10 nucleotides line up with TRBD1. This CDR3 comprises 15 residues. Per germline, CDR1 KGHDR and CDR2 SFDVKD. V trimming: 3 bases; J trimming: 6 bases; junction bases outside the gene matches: 4. The CDR3 loop reads CATSDPRTGGNEQFF. CDR3 coding DNA: TGTGCCACCAGTGATCCCCGGACAGGGGGCAATGAGCAGTTCTTC.

The rearrangement uses TRBV7-2 and TRBJ1-1, with a tentative D call TRBD1 (5 bases). V lost 5 bases to trimming and J lost 2 bases, with 9 bases between them. This CDR3 has 13 amino acids. Germline values: CDR1 SGHTA, CDR2 FQGNSA. CDR3 region: CASSKDTNTEAFF. In DNA, the CDR3 is TGTGCCAGCAGCAAGGACACAAACACTGAAGCTTTCTTT.

This chain connects TRBV3-1 (or the pseudogene TRBV3-2) to TRBJ1-5, with unresolved D. With 2 bases removed from V and 4 bases from J, the gap between germline ends came to 6 bases. The CDR3 runs 13 residues. From germline, CDR1 is LGHDT and CDR2 YNNKEL (reference sequence). The CDR3 loop reads CASSQKSNQPQHF. CDR3 nucleotide sequence: TGTGCCAGCAGCCAAAAGAGTAATCAGCCCCAGCATTTT.

The chain is built from TRBV7-3 and TRBJ2-5; D gene uncertain. The V end was cut by 5 bases, the J end by 4 bases, with 20 bases between. Germline values: CDR1 SGHTA, CDR2 FQGTGA. CDR3 length equals 16 residues. The chain's CDR3 is CASSPSPSVVGETQYF. CDR3 coding DNA: TGTGCCAGCAGCCCCTCGCCCAGCGTGGTCGGAGAGACCCAGTACTTC.

The V and J genes are TRBV30 and TRBJ2-7; perhaps TRBD1 as D (5 bases). Germline V gene sequence: CDR1 GTSNPN, CDR2 SVGIG (reference sequence). CDR3 length: 13 residues. The ends were cut back, 2 bases at V and 3 bases at J, with 11 bases in the middle. The CDR3 region has the DNA TGTGCCTGGAGTACAGGACCGCTCTACGAGCAGTACGTC. Translating gives CAWSTGPLYEQYV.

This rearrangement joins TRBV28 to TRBJ1-2; the match to TRBD1 covers 7 bases. Looked up from germline, CDR1 is MDHEN and CDR2 is SYDVKM. The J segment lost 1 base and the V segment lost 2 bases, leaving 4 bases of the junction unmatched. The CDR3 is 15 amino acids. In nucleotides, the CDR3 is TGTGCCAGCAGTTTAGAGGGGGCCCGTAACTATGGCTACACCTTC. Its translation is CASSLEGARNYGYTF.

J is TRBJ1-2 and V is TRBV25-1, with D tentatively TRBD1 (6 bases). Trimming left V 8 bases short and J 2 bases short, with 15 bases between. The germline V gene encodes CDR1 MGHDK and CDR2 SYGVNS. The CDR3 is 14 residues long. The CDR3 loop reads CASPPFQGNYGYTF. Written as DNA, the CDR3 is TGTGCCAGCCCTCCTTTCCAGGGGAACTATGGCTACACCTTC.